A single sample gave rise to the 21 T cell receptor beta chains below, sequenced in a study of CD8 T cells in Susac syndrome. RNA amounts of 0.5 to 1 ug underwent reverse transcription with random hexamers. TCRdb independently ran MiXCR on the immunoSEQ multiplex PCR reads; one entry per CDR3 protein. This sample has roughly 200,000 distinct CDR3 sequences, with over 90% found just once. The sequenced sample was CD4+ T cells from PBMCs. These receptors were obtained from a human donor with multiple sclerosis.

The genes are TRBV7-6 and TRBJ2-1; D gene ambiguous. Trimming took off 0 bases at V and 9 bases at J, with 9 bases between the two ends. This CDR3 has 13 amino acids. Germline V gene lookup returns CDR1 SGHVS and CDR2 FNYEAQ. Here the CDR3 reads CASSLALSREQFF. The CDR3, as DNA: TGTGCCAGCAGCTTAGCGCTTTCACGTGAGCAGTTCTTC. The variable domain in full, with the rest retrieved from reference TRBV7-6 and TRBJ2-1, is GAGVSQSPRYKVTKRGQDVALRCDPISGHVSLYWYRQALGQGPEFLTYFNYEAQQDKSGLPNDRFSAERPEGSISTLTIQRTEQRDSAMYRCASSLALSREQFFGPGTRLTVL.

This chain connects TRBV7-3 to TRBJ2-3, with D unresolved. Deletions cut 5 bases from V and 5 bases from J, with 14 bases between. The CDR3 has 14 residues. Germline assignment: CDR1 SGHTA and CDR2 FQGTGA. The CDR3 bases are TGTGCCAGCAGCCAGAGGCGGCTGGGAGATACGCAGTATTTT. Protein product: CASSQRRLGDTQYF. The whole variable domain, filled in from reference TRBV7-3 and TRBJ2-3, reads GAGVSQTPSNKVTEKGKYVELRCDPISGHTALYWYRQSLGQGPEFLIYFQGTGAADDSGLPNDRFFAVRPEGSVSTLKIQRTERGDSAVYLCASSQRRLGDTQYFGPGTRLTVL.

The J gene is TRBJ1-1, the V gene TRBV18; D is perhaps TRBD1 (5 bases). V was pared by 0 bases and J by 7 bases, with 15 bases between. The CDR3 consists of 15 residues. CDR1 is KGHSH and CDR2 is LQKENI in the germline V gene. The CDR3: CASSPPGRVAIEAFF. CDR3 bases: TGTGCCAGCTCACCACCAGGCAGGGTGGCGATTGAAGCTTTCTTT. Filled out from reference TRBV18 and TRBJ1-1, the complete variable domain reads NAGVMQNPRHLVRRRGQEARLRCSPMKGHSHVYWYRQLPEEGLKFMVYLQKENIIDESGMPKERFSAEFPKEGPSILRIQQVVRGDSAAYFCASSPPGRVAIEAFFGQGTRLTVV.

The chain recombines TRBV30 with TRBJ2-7; 9 nucleotides line up with TRBD1. This CDR3 region has 13 residues. Germline V lookup: CDR1 GTSNPN, CDR2 SVGIG (reference sequence). J was trimmed by 6 bases and V by 0 bases; bases with no gene match: 3. The CDR3 sequence: CAWSVDRGSEQYV. Here the CDR3 DNA reads TGTGCCTGGAGTGTAGACAGGGGGTCCGAGCAGTACGTC.

This clonotype showed up just once. The chain recombines TRBV2 with TRBJ2-5; D might be TRBD2 (6 bases). V was shortened by 1 base and J by 2 bases, with 14 bases between the two germline ends. This CDR3 is 16 amino acids long. Germline CDR1 reads SNHLY; CDR2 reads FYNNEI. The CDR3 sequence: CASSEGRGAGQETQYF. For the CDR3, the DNA is TGTGCCAGCAGTGAAGGCCGCGGGGCGGGACAAGAGACCCAGTACTTC.

This sequence joins TRBV27 and TRBJ1-6, with 11 positions matching TRBD1. The V gene end was trimmed by 7 bases and the J gene end by 6 bases; junction bases not matched to a gene: 8. The V gene's germline CDR1 is MNHEY and CDR2 SMNVEV (reference sequence). This CDR3 region has 16 residues. The CDR3 sequence is CASTNGQGARNSPLHF. CDR3 nucleotide sequence: TGTGCCAGCACCAACGGACAGGGGGCGCGTAATTCACCCCTCCACTTT.

The chain employs TRBV12-3 or TRBV12-4 and TRBJ1-1; 11 nucleotides agree with TRBD1. V shed 2 bases, J shed 4 bases, and the junction held 3 bases outside the gene matches. The CDR3 length is 15 residues. The CDR3 DNA follows: TGTGCCAGCAGTTTATTGGGGACAGGGGGCACTGAAGCTTTCTTT. Residues: CASSLLGTGGTEAFF.

This chain joins TRBV5-4 and TRBJ2-2, with 9 bases aligning to TRBD2. V trimming: 1 base; J trimming: 2 bases; junction bases outside the gene matches: 6. Looked up from germline, CDR1 is SGHNT and CDR2 is YYREEE (reference sequence). CDR3 length: 17 amino acids. The CDR3 region has the DNA TGTGCCAGCAGCTTGCGGGTAGCGGGGGTTAACACCGGGGAGCTGTTTTTT. As protein: CASSLRVAGVNTGELFF. The full variable domain, rest sourced from reference TRBV5-4 and TRBJ2-2, is ETGVTQSPTHLIKTRGQQVTLRCSSQSGHNTVSWYQQALGQGPQFIFQYYREEENGRGNFPPRFSGLQFPNYSSELNVNALELDDSALYLCASSLRVAGVNTGELFFGEGSRLTVL.

The V and J genes are TRBV20-1 and TRBJ2-2, with a possible D match to TRBD1 (6 bases). V was cut by 2 bases and J by 1 base, with 14 bases left in between. The CDR3 loop spans 16 amino acids. Germline CDR1 and CDR2: DFQATT and SNEGSKA (reference sequence). In DNA form, the CDR3 reads TGCAGTGCTAGAAGACAGGACGGGTTGAACACCGGGGAGCTGTTTTTT. Its protein product is CSARRQDGLNTGELFF.

This chain connects TRBV6-5 to TRBJ1-6; D not certain. Trimming took 6 bases from V and 14 from J, leaving 14 bases between them. CDR1 is MNHEY and CDR2 is SVGAGI in the germline V gene. This CDR3 contains 12 residues. CDR3 protein: CASSQTQWALHF. The CDR3 region has the DNA TGTGCCAGCAGCCAGACCCAGTGGGCCCTCCACTTT.

J is TRBJ2-2 and V is TRBV29-1; D is undetermined. From germline, CDR1 is SQVTM and CDR2 ANQGSEA. The CDR3 is made up of 14 amino acids. Trimming removed 4 bases from V and 7 bases from J, with 16 bases in between. The CDR3 spells CSVVKGPLVGELFF. CDR3 DNA sequence: TGCAGCGTTGTGAAAGGCCCCCTCGTCGGGGAGCTGTTTTTT.

This sequence joins TRBV7-9 and TRBJ1-6; 7 positions match TRBD1. Trimming removed 6 bases from V and 1 base from J; junction bases left unmatched: 3. The CDR3 totals 15 residues. Germline V lookup: CDR1 SEHNR, CDR2 FQNEAQ (reference sequence). CDR3 in DNA: TGTGCCAGCAGATTGGGACAGTCCTATAATTCACCCCTCCACTTT. Encoded protein: CASRLGQSYNSPLHF.

The V call is TRBV20-1, the J call TRBJ1-1; the match to TRBD1 covers 8 bases. V lost 5 bases to trimming and J lost 5 bases; unmatched junction nucleotides: 10. CDR3 length: 14 amino acids. The germline V gene has CDR1 DFQATT and CDR2 SNEGSKA (reference sequence). CDR3 in amino acids: CSASRTGLGTEAFF. The CDR3 nucleotides read TGCAGTGCTTCTAGGACAGGGTTAGGGACTGAAGCTTTCTTT.

The chain uses TRBV3-1 and TRBJ2-3; D not certain. Germline V gene lookup returns CDR1 LGHDT and CDR2 YNNKEL (reference sequence). The V gene lost 0 bases and the J gene lost 6 bases, with 4 bases spanning the gap. The CDR3 runs to 12 residues. The CDR3 DNA reads TGTGCCAGCAGCCAAGAACCGGATACGCAGTATTTT. Translated, it gives CASSQEPDTQYF.

The V and J genes are TRBV25-1 and TRBJ1-5; D gene uncertain. CDR1 and CDR2 from the germline V gene are MGHDK and SYGVNS. CDR3 size: 12 residues. The V end lost 8 bases, the J end lost 7 bases, and 12 bases lay between the germline ends. The CDR3 DNA is TGTGCCAGCCAAATCGGGCGCCAGCCCCAGCATTTT. Protein sequence: CASQIGRQPQHF.

CDR3 region: CASSYPTGPRSGPQHF. CDR3 nucleotide sequence: TGTGCCAGCAGTTACCCGACAGGGCCGCGGAGTGGGCCCCAGCATTTT. The chain couples TRBV6-6 to TRBJ1-5, with TRBD1 matching 7 bases. The CDR3 consists of 16 residues. Losses at the gene ends were 2 bases for V and 9 bases for J; bases not matched to a gene: 13. Germline V gene data show CDR1 as MNHNY and CDR2 as SVGAGI (reference sequence).

This clonotype was detected once. The chain couples TRBV29-1 to TRBJ1-4, with TRBD1 matching 8 bases. Trimming removed 5 bases from V and 0 bases from J; junction bases left unmatched: 2. CDR1 and CDR2 (germline): SQVTM, ANQGSEA. CDR3 length equals 14 residues. The CDR3 region is CSVQQGATNEKLFF. CDR3 coding DNA: TGCAGCGTTCAACAGGGGGCAACTAATGAAAAACTGTTTTTT.

This clonotype has more than one count but fewer than ten. V is TRBV6-1 and J is TRBJ2-7; 10 nucleotides align to TRBD2. Germline assignment: CDR1 MNHNS and CDR2 SASEGT. The CDR3 contains 14 residues. The trim removed 6 bases at V and 6 bases at J, leaving 8 bases unmatched. The CDR3 region is CASRSLAGESEQYV. For the CDR3, the DNA is TGTGCCAGCAGGTCTCTAGCGGGGGAATCCGAGCAGTACGTC.

The V gene is TRBV2, the J gene TRBJ2-1, with D possibly called TRBD1 or TRBD2 (5 bases each). V lost 3 bases and J lost 7, with 10 bases in between. The CDR3 is 13 amino acids. Looked up from germline, CDR1 is SNHLY and CDR2 is FYNNEI. CDR3 bases: TGTGCCAGCAGTGAGGGACCGTCAAATGAGCAGTTCTTC. As protein: CASSEGPSNEQFF. Complete variable domain (other parts from reference TRBV2 and TRBJ2-1): EPEVTQTPSHQVTQMGQEVILRCVPISNHLYFYWYRQILGQKVEFLVSFYNNEISEKSEIFDDQFSVERPDGSNFTLKIRSTKLEDSAMYFCASSEGPSNEQFFGPGTRLTVL.

The chain couples TRBV20-1 to TRBJ1-4, with 7 bases identical to TRBD1. The CDR3 covers 17 residues. The germline gives CDR1 DFQATT, CDR2 SNEGSKA (reference sequence). The J segment lost 4 bases and the V segment lost 6 bases, leaving 17 bases of the junction unmatched. CDR3 DNA sequence: TGCAGTGCCCGGCGAGCCTGGACAGGAGCGAGTAATGAAAAACTGTTTTTT. Amino acid sequence: CSARRAWTGASNEKLFF.

The chain carries TRBV20-1 and TRBJ1-1; D is perhaps TRBD1 (6 bases). Germline V gives CDR1 DFQATT, CDR2 SNEGSKA (reference sequence). The V end was cut by 0 bases, the J end by 11 bases, with 13 bases between. The CDR3 has 12 residues. The CDR3 DNA follows: TGCAGTGCTAGAGACACGGGAAGGGGGGCTTTCTTT. It is translated as CSARDTGRGAFF.